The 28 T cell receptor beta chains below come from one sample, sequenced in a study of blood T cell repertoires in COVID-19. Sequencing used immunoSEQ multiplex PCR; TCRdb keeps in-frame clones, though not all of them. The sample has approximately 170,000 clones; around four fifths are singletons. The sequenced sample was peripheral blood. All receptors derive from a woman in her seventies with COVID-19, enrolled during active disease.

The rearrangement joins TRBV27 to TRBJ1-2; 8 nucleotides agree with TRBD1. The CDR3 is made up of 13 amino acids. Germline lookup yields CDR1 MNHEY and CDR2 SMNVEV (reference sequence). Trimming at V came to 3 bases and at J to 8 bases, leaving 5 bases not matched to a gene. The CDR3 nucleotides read TGTGCCAGCAGTTTCGACAGGGGCCGGGGCTACACCTTC. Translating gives CASSFDRGRGYTF.

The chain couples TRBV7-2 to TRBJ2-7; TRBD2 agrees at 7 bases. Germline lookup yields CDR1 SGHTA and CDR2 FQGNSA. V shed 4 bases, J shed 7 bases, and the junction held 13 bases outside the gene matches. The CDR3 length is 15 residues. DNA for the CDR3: TGTGCCAGCAGCTACGTGGTGGGAGGGCCGGGTGAGCAGTACTTC. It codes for CASSYVVGGPGEQYF.

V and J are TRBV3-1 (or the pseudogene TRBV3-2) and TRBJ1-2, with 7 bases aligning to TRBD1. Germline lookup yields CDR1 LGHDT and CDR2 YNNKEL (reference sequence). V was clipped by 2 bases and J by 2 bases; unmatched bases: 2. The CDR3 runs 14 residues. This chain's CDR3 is CASSQWGQNYGYTF. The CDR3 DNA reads TGTGCCAGCAGCCAATGGGGACAGAACTATGGCTACACCTTC.

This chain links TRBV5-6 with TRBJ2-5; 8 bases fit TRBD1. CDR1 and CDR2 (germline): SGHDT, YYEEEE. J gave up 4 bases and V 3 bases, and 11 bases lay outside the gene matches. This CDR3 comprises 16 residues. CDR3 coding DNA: TGTGCCAGCAGCTCGTCGGACAGGGTAAAGCGAGAGACCCAGTACTTC. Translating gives CASSSSDRVKRETQYF.

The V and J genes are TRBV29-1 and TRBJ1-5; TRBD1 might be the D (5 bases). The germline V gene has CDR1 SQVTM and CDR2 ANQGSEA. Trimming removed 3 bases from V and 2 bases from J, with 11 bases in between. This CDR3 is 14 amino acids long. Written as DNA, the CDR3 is TGCAGCGTTGACGCGGGGGGGGGCAATCAGCCCCAGCATTTT. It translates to CSVDAGGGNQPQHF.

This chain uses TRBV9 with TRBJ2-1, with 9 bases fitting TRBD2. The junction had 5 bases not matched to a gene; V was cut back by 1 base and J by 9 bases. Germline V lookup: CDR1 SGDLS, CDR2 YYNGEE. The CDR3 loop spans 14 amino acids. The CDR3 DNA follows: TGTGCCAGCAGCGTAATGGGTAGCGGGGGTGAGCAGTTCTTC. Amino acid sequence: CASSVMGSGGEQFF.

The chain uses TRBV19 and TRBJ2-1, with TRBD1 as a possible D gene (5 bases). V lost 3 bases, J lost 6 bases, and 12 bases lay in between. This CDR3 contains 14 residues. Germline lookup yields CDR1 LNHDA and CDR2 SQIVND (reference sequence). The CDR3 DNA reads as TGTGCCAGTAGTATCACCAGGGCGGTCAATGAGCAGTTCTTC. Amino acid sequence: CASSITRAVNEQFF.

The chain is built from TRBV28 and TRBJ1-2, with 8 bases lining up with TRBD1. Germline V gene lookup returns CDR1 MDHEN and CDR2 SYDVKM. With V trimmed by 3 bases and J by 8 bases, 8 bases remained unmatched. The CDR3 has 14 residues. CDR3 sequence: CASSFTGGWKGYTF. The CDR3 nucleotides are TGTGCCAGCAGTTTCACAGGGGGTTGGAAGGGCTACACCTTC.

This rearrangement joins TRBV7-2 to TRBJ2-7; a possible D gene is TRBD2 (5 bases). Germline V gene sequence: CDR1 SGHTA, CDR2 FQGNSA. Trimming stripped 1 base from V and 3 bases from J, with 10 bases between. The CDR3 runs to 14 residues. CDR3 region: CASSLGGQNYEQYF. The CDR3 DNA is TGTGCCAGCAGCTTAGGAGGGCAAAACTACGAGCAGTACTTC.

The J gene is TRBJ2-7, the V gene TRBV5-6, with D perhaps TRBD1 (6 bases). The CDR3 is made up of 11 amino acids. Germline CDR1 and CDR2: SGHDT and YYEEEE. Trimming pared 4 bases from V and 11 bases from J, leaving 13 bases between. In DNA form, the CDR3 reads TGTGCCAGCAGCCGGAGACAGGTTGAGTACTTC. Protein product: CASSRRQVEYF.

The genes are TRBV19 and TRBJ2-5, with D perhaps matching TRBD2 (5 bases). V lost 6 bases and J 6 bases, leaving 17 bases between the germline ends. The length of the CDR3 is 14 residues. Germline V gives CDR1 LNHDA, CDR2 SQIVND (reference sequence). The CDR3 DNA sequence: TGTGCCAGTAGCGACGAGGGTTTACGGAAGACCCAGTACTTC. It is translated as CASSDEGLRKTQYF.

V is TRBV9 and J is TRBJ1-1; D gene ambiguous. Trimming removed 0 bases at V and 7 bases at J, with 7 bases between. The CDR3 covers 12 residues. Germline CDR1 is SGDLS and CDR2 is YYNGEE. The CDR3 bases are TGTGCCAGCAGCGTAGGCGGAGTTGAAGCTTTCTTT. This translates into CASSVGGVEAFF.

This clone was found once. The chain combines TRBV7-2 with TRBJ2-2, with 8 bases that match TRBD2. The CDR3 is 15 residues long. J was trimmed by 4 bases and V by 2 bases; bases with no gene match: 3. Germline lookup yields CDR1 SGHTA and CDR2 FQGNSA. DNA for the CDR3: TGTGCCAGCAGCTTATTAGCGGGGAGCACCGGGGAGCTGTTTTTT. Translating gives CASSLLAGSTGELFF.

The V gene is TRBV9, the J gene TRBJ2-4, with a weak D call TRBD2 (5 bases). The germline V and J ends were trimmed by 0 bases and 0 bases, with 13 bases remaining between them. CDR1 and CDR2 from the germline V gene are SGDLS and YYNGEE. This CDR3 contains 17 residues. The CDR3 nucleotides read TGTGCCAGCAGCGTAGGGAGGACGGGGAAAGCCAAAAACATTCAGTACTTC. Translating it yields CASSVGRTGKAKNIQYF.

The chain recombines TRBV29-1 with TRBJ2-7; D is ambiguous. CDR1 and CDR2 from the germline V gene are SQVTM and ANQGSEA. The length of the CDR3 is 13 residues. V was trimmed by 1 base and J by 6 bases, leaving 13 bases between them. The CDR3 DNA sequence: TGCAGCGTTGAAGCCCGAACCTCCGGCGAGCAGTACTTC. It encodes CSVEARTSGEQYF.

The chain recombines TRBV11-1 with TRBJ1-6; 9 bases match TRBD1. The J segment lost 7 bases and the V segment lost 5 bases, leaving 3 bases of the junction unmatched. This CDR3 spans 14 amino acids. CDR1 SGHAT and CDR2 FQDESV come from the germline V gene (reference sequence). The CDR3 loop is CASSLGQGNSPLHF. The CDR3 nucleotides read TGTGCCAGCAGCCTCGGACAGGGGAATTCACCCCTCCACTTT.

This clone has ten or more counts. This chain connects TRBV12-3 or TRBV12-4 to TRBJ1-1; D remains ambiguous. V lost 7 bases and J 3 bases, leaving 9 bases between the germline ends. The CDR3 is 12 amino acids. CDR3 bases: TGTGCCAGCATGGCTGTATACACTGAAGCTTTCTTT. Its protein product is CASMAVYTEAFF.

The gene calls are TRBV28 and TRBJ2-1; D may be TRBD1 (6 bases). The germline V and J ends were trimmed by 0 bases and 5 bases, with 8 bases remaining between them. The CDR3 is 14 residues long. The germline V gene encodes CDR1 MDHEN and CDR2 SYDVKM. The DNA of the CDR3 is TGTGCCAGCAGTTTATGGCAGGGGAACAATGAGCAGTTCTTC. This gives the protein CASSLWQGNNEQFF.

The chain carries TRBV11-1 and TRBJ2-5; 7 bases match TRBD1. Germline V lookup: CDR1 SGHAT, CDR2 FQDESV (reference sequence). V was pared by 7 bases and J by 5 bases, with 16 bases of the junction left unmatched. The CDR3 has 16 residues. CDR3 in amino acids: CASIFGTAGLGETQYF. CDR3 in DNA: TGTGCCAGCATTTTCGGGACAGCAGGACTTGGGGAGACCCAGTACTTC. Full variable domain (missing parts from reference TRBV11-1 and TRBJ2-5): EAEVAQSPRYKITEKSQAVAFWCDPISGHATLYWYRQILGQGPELLVQFQDESVVDDSQLPKDRFSAERLKGVDSTLKIQPAELGDSAMYLCASIFGTAGLGETQYFGPGTRLLVL.

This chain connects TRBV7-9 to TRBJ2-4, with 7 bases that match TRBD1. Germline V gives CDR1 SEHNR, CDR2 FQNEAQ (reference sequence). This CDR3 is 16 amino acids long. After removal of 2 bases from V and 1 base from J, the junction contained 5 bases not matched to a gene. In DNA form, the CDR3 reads TGTGCCAGCAGCTTACCGTCGACAGGGGCCAAAAACATTCAGTACTTC. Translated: CASSLPSTGAKNIQYF.

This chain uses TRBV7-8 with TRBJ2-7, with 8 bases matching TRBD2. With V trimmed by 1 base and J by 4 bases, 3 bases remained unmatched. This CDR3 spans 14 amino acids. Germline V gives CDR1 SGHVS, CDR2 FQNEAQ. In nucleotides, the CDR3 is TGTGCCAGCAGCTTAGAAAGCGGGGGATACGAGCAGTACGTC. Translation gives CASSLESGGYEQYV.

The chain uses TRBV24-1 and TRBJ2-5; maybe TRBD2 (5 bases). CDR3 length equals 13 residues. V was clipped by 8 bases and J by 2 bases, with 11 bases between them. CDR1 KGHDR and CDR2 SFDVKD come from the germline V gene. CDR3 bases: TGTGCCACCAAAGCCCGGGGTCAAGAGACCCAGTACTTC. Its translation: CATKARGQETQYF.

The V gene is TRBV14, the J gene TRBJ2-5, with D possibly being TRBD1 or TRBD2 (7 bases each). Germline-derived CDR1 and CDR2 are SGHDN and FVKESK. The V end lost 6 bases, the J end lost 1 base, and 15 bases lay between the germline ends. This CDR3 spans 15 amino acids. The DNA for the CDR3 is TGTGCCAGCAGTCAACAGGGGAGGGCCCAAGAGACCCAGTACTTC. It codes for CASSQQGRAQETQYF.

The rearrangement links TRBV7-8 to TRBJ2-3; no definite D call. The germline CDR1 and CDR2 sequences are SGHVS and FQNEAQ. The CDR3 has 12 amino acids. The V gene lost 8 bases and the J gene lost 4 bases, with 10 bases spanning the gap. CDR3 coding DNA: TGTGCCAGCGGTAGATCGGCAGATACGCAGTATTTT. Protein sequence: CASGRSADTQYF.

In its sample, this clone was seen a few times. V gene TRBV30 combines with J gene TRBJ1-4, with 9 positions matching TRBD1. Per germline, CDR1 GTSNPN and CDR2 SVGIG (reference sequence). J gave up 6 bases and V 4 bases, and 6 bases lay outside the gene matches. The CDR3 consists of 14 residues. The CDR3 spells CAWTPGQGDEKLFF. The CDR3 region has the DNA TGTGCCTGGACCCCGGGACAGGGCGATGAAAAACTGTTTTTT.

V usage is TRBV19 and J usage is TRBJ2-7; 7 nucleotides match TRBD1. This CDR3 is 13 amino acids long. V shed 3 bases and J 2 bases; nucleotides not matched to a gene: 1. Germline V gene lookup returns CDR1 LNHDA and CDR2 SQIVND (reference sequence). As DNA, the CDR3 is TGTGCCAGTAGTATTACAGGGGCCTACGAGCAGTACTTC. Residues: CASSITGAYEQYF.

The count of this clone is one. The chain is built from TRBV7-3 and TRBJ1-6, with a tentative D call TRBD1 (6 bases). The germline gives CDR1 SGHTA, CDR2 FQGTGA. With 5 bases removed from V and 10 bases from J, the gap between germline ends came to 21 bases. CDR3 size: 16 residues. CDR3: CASSLFTGPTGSPLHF. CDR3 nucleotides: TGTGCCAGCAGCCTCTTCACAGGGCCAACGGGCTCACCCCTCCACTTT.

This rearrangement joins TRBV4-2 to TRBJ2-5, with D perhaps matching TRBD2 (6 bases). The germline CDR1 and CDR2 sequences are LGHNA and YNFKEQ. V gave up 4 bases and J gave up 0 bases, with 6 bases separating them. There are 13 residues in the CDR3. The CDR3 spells CASSRRDQETQYF. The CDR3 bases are TGTGCCAGCAGCCGGAGGGACCAAGAGACCCAGTACTTC.